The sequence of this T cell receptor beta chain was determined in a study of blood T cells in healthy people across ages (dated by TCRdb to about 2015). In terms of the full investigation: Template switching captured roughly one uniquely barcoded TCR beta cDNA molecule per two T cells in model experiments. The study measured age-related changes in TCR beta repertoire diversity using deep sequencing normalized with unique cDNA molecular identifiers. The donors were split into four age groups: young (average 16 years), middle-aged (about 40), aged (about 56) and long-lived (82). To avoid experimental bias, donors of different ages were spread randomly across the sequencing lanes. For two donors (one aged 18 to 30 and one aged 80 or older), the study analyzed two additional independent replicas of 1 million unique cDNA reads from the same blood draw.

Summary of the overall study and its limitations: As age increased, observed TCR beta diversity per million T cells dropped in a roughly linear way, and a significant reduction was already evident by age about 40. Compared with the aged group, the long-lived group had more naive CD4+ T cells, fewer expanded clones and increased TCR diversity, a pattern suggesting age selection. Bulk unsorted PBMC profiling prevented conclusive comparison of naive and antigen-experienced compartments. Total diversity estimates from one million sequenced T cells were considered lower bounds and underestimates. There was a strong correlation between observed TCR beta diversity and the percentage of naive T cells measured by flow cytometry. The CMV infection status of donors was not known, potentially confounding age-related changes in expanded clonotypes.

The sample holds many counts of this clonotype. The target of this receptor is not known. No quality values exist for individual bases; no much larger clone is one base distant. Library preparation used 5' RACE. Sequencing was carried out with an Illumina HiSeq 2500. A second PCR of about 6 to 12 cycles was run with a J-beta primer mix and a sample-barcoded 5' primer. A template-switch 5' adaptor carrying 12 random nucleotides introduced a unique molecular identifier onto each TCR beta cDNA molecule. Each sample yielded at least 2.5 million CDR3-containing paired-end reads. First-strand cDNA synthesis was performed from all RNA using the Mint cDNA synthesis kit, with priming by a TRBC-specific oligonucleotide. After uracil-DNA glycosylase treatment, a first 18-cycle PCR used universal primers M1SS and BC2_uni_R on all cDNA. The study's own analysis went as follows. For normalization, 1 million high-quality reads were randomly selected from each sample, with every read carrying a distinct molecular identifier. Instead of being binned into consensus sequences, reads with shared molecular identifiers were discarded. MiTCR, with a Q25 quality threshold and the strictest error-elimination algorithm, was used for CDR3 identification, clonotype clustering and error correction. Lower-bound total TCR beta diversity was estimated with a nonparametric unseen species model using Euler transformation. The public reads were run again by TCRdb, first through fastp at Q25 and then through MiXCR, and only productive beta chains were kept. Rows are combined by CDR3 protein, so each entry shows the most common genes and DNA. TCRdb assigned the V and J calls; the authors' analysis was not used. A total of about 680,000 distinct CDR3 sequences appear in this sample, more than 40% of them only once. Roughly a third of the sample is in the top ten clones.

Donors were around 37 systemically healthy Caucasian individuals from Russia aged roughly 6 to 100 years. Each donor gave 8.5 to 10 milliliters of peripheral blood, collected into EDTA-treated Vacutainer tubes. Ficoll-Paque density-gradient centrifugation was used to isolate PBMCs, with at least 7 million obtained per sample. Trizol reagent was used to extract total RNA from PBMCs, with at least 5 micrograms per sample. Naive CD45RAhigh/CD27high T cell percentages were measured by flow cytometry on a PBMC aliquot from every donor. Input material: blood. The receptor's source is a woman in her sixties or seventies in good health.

The CDR3 here reads CASSTRLAGETQYF. At the DNA level, the sequence is TGTGCCAGTAGTACCCGACTAGCTGGAGAGACCCAGTACTTC. The sequence joins TRBV19 to TRBJ2-5, with 7 central nucleotides matching TRBD2. The CDR3, from cysteine to phenylalanine, totals 14 residues. CDR3 DNA is the only sequence kept; it has 42 bases, read in frame from the first base. For this chain, trimming is 4 bases at the V end and 4 bases at the J end, and the number of junction bases without a gene match is 6. Reading the germline V gene (reference sequence) gives CDR1 LNHDA and CDR2 SQIVND.